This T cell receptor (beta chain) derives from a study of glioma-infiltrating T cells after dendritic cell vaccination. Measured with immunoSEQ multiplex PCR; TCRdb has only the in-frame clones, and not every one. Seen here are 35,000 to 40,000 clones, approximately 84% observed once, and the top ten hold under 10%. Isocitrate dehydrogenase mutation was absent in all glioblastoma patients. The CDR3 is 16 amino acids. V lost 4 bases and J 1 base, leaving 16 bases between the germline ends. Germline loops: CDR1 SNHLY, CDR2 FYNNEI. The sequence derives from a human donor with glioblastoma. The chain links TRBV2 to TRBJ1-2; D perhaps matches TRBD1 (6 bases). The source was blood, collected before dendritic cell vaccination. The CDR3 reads CASSAPDSDINYGYTF. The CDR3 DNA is TGTGCCAGCAGTGCCCCGGACAGCGATATTAACTATGGCTACACCTTC.